Listed below are T cell receptor beta chains from one sample, sequenced in a study of T cell repertoires in cytomegalovirus infection. From the reads, TCRdb called clonotypes with MiXCR, one entry per CDR3 protein. Among a few hundred thousand distinct CDR3 sequences listed, around 15% were seen once. The sequenced material came from CD8+ T cells from PBMCs. These receptors were taken from a human donor in good health (CMV status not recorded). Some clones in this sample may be carry-over from other donors' samples. Both conserved end residues are part of each CDR3.

>TRBJ2-7|TRBV2
CASRRTESYEQYF
>TRBJ1-1|TRBV15
CATSRDVEGSAEAFF
>TRBJ2-3|TRBV28
CASSFGGASTDTQYF
>TRBJ2-5|TRBV6-1
CASMGLIPHQETQYF
>TRBJ2-1|TRBV29-1
CSVLRDSTYNEQFF
>TRBJ2-7|TRBV9
CASSASSGVEQYF
>TRBJ2-1|TRBV29-1
CSVWDTSGVQFF
>TRBJ2-7|TRBV19
CASSMGDKPYEQYF
>TRBJ2-5|TRBV7-7
CASSSYTRGGMETQYF
>TRBJ2-2|TRBV4-1
CASTKDLLTEYTGELFF
>TRBJ2-7|TRBV7-9
CASSSGQLSYEQYF
>TRBJ2-3|TRBV6-1
CASSDRSGNTDTQYF
>TRBJ1-6|TRBV20-1
CSARQTRTFNSPLHF
>TRBJ2-3|TRBV6-1
CASSGPLAGTYTDTQYF
>TRBJ2-5|TRBV7-9
CASSLVGGDRLKETQYF
>TRBJ2-4|TRBV28
CASSRTGGSAKNIQYF
>TRBJ1-5|TRBV9
CASSRGGGNQPQHF
>TRBJ1-5|TRBV29-1
CSVAPGTEIRGNQPQHF
>TRBJ2-7|TRBV2
CASLSGLAGGPLEQYF
>TRBJ1-2|TRBV5-4
CASSLLAPRGGGYTF
>TRBJ2-7|TRBV3-1
CASSPTDLYEQYF
>TRBJ1-1|TRBV5-1
CASSFKGGTEAFF
>TRBJ2-3|TRBV27
CASSSPPGQGPTDTQYF
>TRBJ2-4|TRBV15
CATSGDRAKNIQYF
>TRBJ2-1|TRBV28
CASSLSASGANEQFF
>TRBJ2-3|TRBV7-2
CASSLALLDTQYF
>TRBJ1-3|TRBV7-2
CASSLGRGQYSGNTIYF
>TRBJ2-2|TRBV6-1
CASREWTGDNGELFF
>TRBJ1-2|TRBV7-2
CASAQGGQAYGYTF
>TRBJ2-5|TRBV6-2/TRBV6-3
CASSYGAGESQETQYF
>TRBJ2-7|TRBV2
CASSETATWGSYEQYF
>TRBJ2-1|TRBV15
CATSRDAGTGIYNEQFF
>TRBJ1-1|TRBV28
CASSLEALPVDTEAFF
>TRBJ2-1|TRBV7-9
CASSLVRGLHNEQFF
>TRBJ1-2|TRBV7-8
CASSYQGAFNYGYTF
>TRBJ2-1|TRBV13
CASTTAPRNNEQFF
>TRBJ2-5|TRBV27
CASGGAGETQYF
>TRBJ2-7|TRBV5-1
CASSPHGGEQYF
>TRBJ2-6|TRBV5-4
CASSLTRTGANVLTF
>TRBJ2-7|TRBV27
CASSSLSAFYEQYF
>TRBJ1-5|TRBV12-3/TRBV12-4
CASTRTGVNQPQHF
>TRBJ2-5|TRBV11-3
CASSLSSGDQETQYF
>TRBJ2-1|TRBV6-5
CASSYSGGAAGEQFF
>TRBJ1-5|TRBV20-1
CSAKGSGVVYSNQPQHF
>TRBJ1-4|TRBV7-6
CASSPDEGGEKLFF
>TRBJ2-3|TRBV7-9
CASSSRLAGLADTQYF
>TRBJ2-7|TRBV6-1
CASSTHLTGLGEQYF
>TRBJ2-1|TRBV9
CASSVSAAVNNEQFF
>TRBJ1-2|TRBV19
CASSRLGTDGYTF
>TRBJ1-1|TRBV12-3/TRBV12-4
CASSFGMDSRVAANAFF